These T cell receptor beta chains were read from a single sample in a study of post-analysis software for immune sequencing data. MiXCR was run by TCRdb on the PCR reads, yielding one entry per CDR3 protein. The data show 740,000 or so distinct CDR3 sequences, around 53% seen once. Sequencing input: blood. The receptor set was obtained from a girl aged 5-17 years with multiple sclerosis. Each CDR3 is given with its conserved first and last residue. A D gene is named only where the DNA matches it firmly. Clone size, where shown, is once, few, many, or a class for clones that have expanded.

D gene	clone size	V gene	J gene	CDR3 protein	CDR3 DNA
NA	NA	TRBV20-1	TRBJ2-7	CSAREGNLDYEQYF	TGCAGTGCTAGAGAAGGTAACCTGGATTACGAGCAGTACTTC
NA	NA	TRBV6-2/TRBV6-3	TRBJ2-7	CASSYLVTYEQYF	TGTGCCAGCAGTTATTTAGTTACCTACGAGCAGTACTTC
TRBD1	NA	TRBV7-9	TRBJ1-2	CASSLAPTGGSHGYTF	TGTGCCAGCAGCTTAGCGCCTACAGGGGGTTCGCATGGCTACACCTTC
NA	NA	TRBV20-1	TRBJ2-1	CSARDSNPTGEQFF	TGCAGTGCTAGAGATAGTAACCCGACTGGAGAGCAGTTCTTC
TRBD1	NA	TRBV30	TRBJ2-1	CALTGTGGNEQFF	TGTGCTCTTACCGGGACAGGGGGTAATGAGCAGTTCTTC
TRBD2	NA	TRBV6-6	TRBJ2-7	CASRTGGILPYEQYF	TGTGCCAGCAGAACGGGGGGGATATTACCCTACGAGCAGTACTTC
NA	few	TRBV20-1	TRBJ2-1	CSARFGYNEQFF	TGCAGTGCTAGATTCGGGTACAATGAGCAGTTCTTC
NA	NA	TRBV12-3/TRBV12-4	TRBJ2-1	CASTSPNLGGEQFF	TGTGCCAGCACTTCACCCAATCTAGGGGGTGAGCAGTTCTTC
NA	few	TRBV11-2	TRBJ2-7	CASSSGRAKSSYEQYF	TGTGCCAGCAGCTCAGGACGGGCAAAAAGCTCCTACGAGCAGTACTTC
NA	NA	TRBV10-3	TRBJ2-3	CAISPGRFTTDTQYF	TGTGCCATCAGTCCGGGGAGGTTTACCACAGATACGCAGTATTTT
TRBD1	NA	TRBV20-1	TRBJ2-7	CSARDRGFYEQYF	TGCAGCGCACGGGACAGGGGGTTCTACGAGCAGTACTTC
NA	NA	TRBV5-1	TRBJ2-7	CASSLVTDMPYEQYF	TGCGCCAGCAGCTTGGTGACTGACATGCCCTACGAGCAGTACTTC
NA	few	TRBV29-1	TRBJ2-5	CSVEWSAVQETQYF	TGCAGCGTTGAATGGTCGGCAGTCCAAGAGACCCAGTACTTC
NA	NA	TRBV18	TRBJ1-2	CASSPPSGISDGYTF	TGTGCCAGCTCACCACCCTCAGGGATATCGGATGGCTACACCTTC
NA	NA	TRBV19	TRBJ1-2	CVSTHEFPYGYTF	TGTGTCAGTACCCACGAATTCCCTTATGGCTACACCTTC
NA	few	TRBV6-6	TRBJ2-7	CASSPREGVHEQYF	TGTGCCAGCAGTCCCCGTGAGGGTGTCCACGAGCAGTACTTC
NA	NA	TRBV25-1	TRBJ2-1	CASSESQGWTYNEQFF	TGTGCCAGCAGTGAATCACAGGGATGGACTTACAATGAGCAGTTCTTC
NA	few	TRBV29-1	TRBJ1-5	CSVLQGKNQPQHF	TGCAGCGTTCTCCAGGGAAAGAACCAGCCCCAGCATTTT
TRBD1	NA	TRBV20-1	TRBJ2-3	CSARADRVTDTQYF	TGCAGTGCTAGAGCAGACAGGGTCACAGATACGCAGTATTTT
NA	NA	TRBV3-1	TRBJ2-6	CASSQFSGANVLTF	TGTGCCAGCAGCCAATTCTCTGGGGCCAACGTCCTGACTTTC
TRBD2	NA	TRBV4-2	TRBJ2-7	CASSQEIGLAGGEQYF	TGTGCCAGCAGCCAAGAAATAGGGCTAGCGGGAGGCGAGCAGTACTTC
NA	NA	TRBV7-8	TRBJ2-3	CASGRQTDTQYF	TGTGCCAGCGGACGACAGACAGATACGCAGTATTTT
TRBD2	few	TRBV2	TRBJ2-5	CASSEQRGAGWTQYF	TGTGCCAGCAGTGAACAGCGGGGGGCTGGGTGGACCCAGTACTTC
NA	NA	TRBV15	TRBJ2-3	CATSPRGQSTDTQYF	TGTGCCACCAGCCCCCGAGGACAGAGCACAGATACGCAGTATTTT
NA	NA	TRBV2	TRBJ1-2	CATLGYGYTF	TGTGCCACCTTGGGCTATGGCTACACCTTC
TRBD2	few	TRBV5-1	TRBJ2-3	CASSPGLAQDTQYF	TGCGCCAGCAGCCCAGGACTAGCCCAGGATACGCAGTATTTT
TRBD2	few	TRBV4-1	TRBJ2-3	CASSQDPQGAGATDTQYF	TGCGCCAGCAGCCAAGACCCACAGGGAGCGGGGGCCACAGATACGCAGTATTTT
NA	NA	TRBV4-1	TRBJ1-2	CASSQVRANYGYTF	TGCGCCAGCAGCCAAGTGCGAGCTAACTATGGCTACACCTTC
TRBD1	few	TRBV4-1	TRBJ1-2	CASSREQTGGGYGYTF	TGCGCCAGCAGCCGAGAACAAACAGGGGGCGGCTATGGCTACACCTTC
NA	NA	TRBV29-1	TRBJ2-2	CSGAGNTGELFF	TGCAGCGGGGCGGGGAACACCGGGGAGCTGTTTTTT
NA	NA	TRBV20-1	TRBJ2-7	CSARASPPSSEQYF	TGCAGTGCTAGAGCCAGCCCACCCTCTAGCGAGCAGTACTTC
NA	NA	TRBV3-1	TRBJ1-5	CASSPGGSQPQHF	TGTGCCAGCAGCCCCGGAGGTAGTCAGCCCCAGCATTTT
NA	NA	TRBV18	TRBJ2-6	CASSPWDPFGANVLTF	TGTGCCAGCTCACCCTGGGACCCGTTTGGGGCCAACGTCCTGACTTTC
NA	NA	TRBV19	TRBJ1-2	CASSIQANYGYTF	TGTGCCAGTAGTATCCAGGCCAACTATGGCTACACCTTC
NA	few	TRBV12-3/TRBV12-4	TRBJ2-1	CASRATGNEQFF	TGTGCCAGTAGAGCTACTGGCAATGAGCAGTTCTTC
NA	NA	TRBV20-1	TRBJ1-2	CSAQTRGVGYTF	TGCAGTGCGCAGACCCGTGGCGTTGGCTACACCTTC
NA	NA	TRBV28	TRBJ2-6	CAGSSLGGWGPGANVLTF	TGTGCCGGCAGCTCCCTCGGAGGCTGGGGGCCTGGGGCCAACGTCCTGACTTTC
TRBD1	NA	TRBV7-9	TRBJ2-3	CASSSMDRDGADTQYF	TGTGCCAGCAGCTCCATGGACAGGGATGGGGCAGATACGCAGTATTTT
NA	few	TRBV10-3	TRBJ2-5	CAISAAETQYF	TGTGCCATCAGTGCGGCGGAGACCCAGTACTTC
NA	NA	TRBV29-1	TRBJ1-5	CSKRRVQHF	TGCAGCAAGAGACGAGTCCAGCATTTT
TRBD1	NA	TRBV25-1	TRBJ2-3	CASSDAPRGPSTDTQYF	TGTGCCAGCAGTGATGCCCCCAGGGGGCCTAGCACAGATACGCAGTATTTT
TRBD1	NA	TRBV9	TRBJ1-1	CASSRDNRGREAFF	TGTGCCAGCAGCAGAGATAACAGGGGGCGCGAGGCTTTCTTT
NA	NA	TRBV6-5	TRBJ2-7	CASSSRKGEQYF	TGTGCCAGCAGTTCCAGGAAAGGCGAGCAGTACTTC